The next 24 T cell receptor beta chains were all read from a single sample in a study of cytomegalovirus exposure and HLA in healthy donors. Primers for the PCR totalled 60 Vbeta and 13 Jbeta. Clones were sequenced by immunoSEQ multiplex PCR, and TCRdb holds only the in-frame ones, with some missing. The sample lists under 150,000 clones; around nine tenths were seen once. The material sequenced was PBMCs. The receptors stem from a woman in her twenties or thirties in good health and CMV-seronegative.

This chain links TRBV2 with TRBJ2-7, with 9 bases lining up with TRBD2. The CDR3 totals 15 residues. With 8 bases clipped from V and 3 bases from J, the junction kept 11 bases outside the gene matches. Germline V CDR1 and CDR2: SNHLY, FYNNEI. The CDR3 nucleotides are TGTGCCAGCGGGAATCCGGGACTAGCCCTCTACGAGCAGTACTTC. It is translated as CASGNPGLALYEQYF.

This chain connects TRBV28 to TRBJ1-2, with TRBD1 matching 7 bases. Germline V gene lookup returns CDR1 MDHEN and CDR2 SYDVKM. V gave up 5 bases and J gave up 5 bases; unmatched junction bases: 11. This CDR3 has 15 amino acids. Written as DNA, the CDR3 is TGTGCCAGCAGTAACCTGCCAGGGGGTATTTATGGCTACACCTTC. This encodes CASSNLPGGIYGYTF.

The chain uses TRBV7-9 and TRBJ2-5, with 10 bases identical to TRBD1. Losses at the gene ends were 8 bases for V and 4 bases for J; bases not matched to a gene: 4. CDR1 is SEHNR, CDR2 FQNEAQ, per germline (reference sequence). The CDR3 extends over 13 amino acids. CDR3 coding DNA: TGTGCCAGCCCCGGACAGGGGGGAGAGACCCAGTACTTC. Amino acids: CASPGQGGETQYF.

CDR3 amino acids: CASSLGGALNGYTF. The CDR3 DNA reads as TGTGCCAGCAGTTTAGGCGGAGCTTTAAATGGCTACACCTTC. The V and J genes are TRBV28 and TRBJ1-2; D unresolved. Trimming pared 2 bases from V and 6 bases from J, leaving 13 bases between. CDR3 length: 14 residues. Germline assignment: CDR1 MDHEN and CDR2 SYDVKM.

The genes are TRBV18 and TRBJ1-2; 8 bases fit TRBD1. The V and J ends lost 0 bases and 2 bases, in that order; junction bases with no gene match: 2. Germline values: CDR1 KGHSH, CDR2 LQKENI. This CDR3 region has 15 residues. The CDR3 bases are TGTGCCAGCTCACCACCAGGACAGGGAAACTATGGCTACACCTTC. Translated: CASSPPGQGNYGYTF. The complete variable domain, with remaining parts taken from reference TRBV18 and TRBJ1-2, reads NAGVMQNPRHLVRRRGQEARLRCSPMKGHSHVYWYRQLPEEGLKFMVYLQKENIIDESGMPKERFSAEFPKEGPSILRIQQVVRGDSAAYFCASSPPGQGNYGYTFGSGTRLTVV.

This sequence joins TRBV7-2 and TRBJ1-6; 7 nucleotides match TRBD1. V lost 2 bases to trimming and J lost 0 bases; unmatched junction nucleotides: 10. CDR1 and CDR2 (germline): SGHTA, FQGNSA. The CDR3 is 19 amino acids. CDR3 protein: CASSLYAQGQLSYNSPLHF. The CDR3 coding sequence is TGTGCCAGCAGCTTATATGCACAGGGGCAACTCTCCTATAATTCACCCCTCCACTTT. The entire variable domain, with the rest obtained from reference TRBV7-2 and TRBJ1-6, is as follows: GAGVSQSPSNKVTEKGKDVELRCDPISGHTALYWYRQSLGQGLEFLIYFQGNSAPDKSGLPSDRFSAERTGGSVSTLTIQRTQQEDSAVYLCASSLYAQGQLSYNSPLHFGNGTRLTVT.

This chain connects TRBV9 to TRBJ2-3; a weak D match, TRBD2 (5 bases). The CDR3 is made up of 15 amino acids. Germline lookup yields CDR1 SGDLS and CDR2 YYNGEE. V was shortened by 0 bases and J by 3 bases, with 11 bases between the two germline ends. CDR3 in amino acids: CASSVGPSRTDTQYF. The CDR3 coding sequence is TGTGCCAGCAGCGTAGGTCCTAGCAGGACAGATACGCAGTATTTT.

This clone was found a few times. The rearrangement uses TRBV7-3 and TRBJ1-2; D remains ambiguous. Germline values: CDR1 SGHTA, CDR2 FQGTGA. This CDR3 is 14 amino acids long. V lost 0 bases and J 8 bases, leaving 13 bases between the germline ends. The DNA for the CDR3 is TGTGCCAGCAGCTTAACAGAGTCAGCGGGGGGCTACACCTTC. Amino acids: CASSLTESAGGYTF.

This clone occurred once. CDR3 in amino acids: CAISGQGKMNTEAFF. As DNA, the CDR3 is TGTGCCATCAGTGGACAGGGGAAGATGAACACTGAAGCTTTCTTT. The chain couples TRBV10-3 to TRBJ1-1; 8 positions match TRBD1. The CDR3 covers 15 residues. CDR1 is ENHRY and CDR2 is SYGVKD in the germline V gene. Germline trimming cut 4 bases from V and 0 bases from J; bases unmatched to any gene: 4.

The chain combines TRBV18 with TRBJ2-7; TRBD2 aligns across 7 bases. This CDR3 has 15 amino acids. J gave up 4 bases and V 3 bases, and 9 bases lay outside the gene matches. Germline V gene lookup returns CDR1 KGHSH and CDR2 LQKENI. CDR3 region: CASSPPGLGGYEQYF. CDR3 in DNA: TGTGCCAGCTCACCCCCCGGGTTGGGGGGGTACGAGCAGTACTTC.

The J gene is TRBJ2-5, the V gene TRBV18, with 7 bases aligning to TRBD1. The CDR3 consists of 15 residues. V lost 3 bases, J lost 5 bases, and 9 bases stayed unmatched. Per the germline V gene, CDR1 is KGHSH and CDR2 is LQKENI. Here the CDR3 DNA reads TGTGCCAGCTCACCCCAGACAGGGTGGCGGGAGACCCAGTACTTC. Encoded protein: CASSPQTGWRETQYF. The variable domain in full, with the rest retrieved from reference TRBV18 and TRBJ2-5, is NAGVMQNPRHLVRRRGQEARLRCSPMKGHSHVYWYRQLPEEGLKFMVYLQKENIIDESGMPKERFSAEFPKEGPSILRIQQVVRGDSAAYFCASSPQTGWRETQYFGPGTRLLVL.

The J gene is TRBJ1-2, the V gene TRBV19; possible D gene TRBD1, 6 bases. CDR1 and CDR2 (germline): LNHDA, SQIVND (reference sequence). The CDR3 runs 12 residues. V lost 3 bases and J 6 bases, leaving 8 bases between the germline ends. CDR3 bases: TGTGCCAGTAGTATGGGACATGATGGCTACACCTTC. The encoded protein is CASSMGHDGYTF.

The chain combines TRBV7-9 with TRBJ2-1, with D maybe TRBD2 (5 bases). The V end was cut by 7 bases, the J end by 8 bases, with 9 bases between. The CDR3 sequence is 11 residues long. CDR1 SEHNR and CDR2 FQNEAQ come from the germline V gene (reference sequence). The CDR3 sequence is CASTGFYEQFF. CDR3 DNA: TGTGCCAGCACGGGGTTCTATGAGCAGTTCTTC.

CDR3 residues: CASSPGQLYSGNTIYF. CDR3 in DNA: TGTGCCAGCAGCCCCGGACAGCTCTACTCTGGAAACACCATATATTTT. The chain has TRBV7-9 and TRBJ1-3; D possibly corresponds to TRBD1 (6 bases). The CDR3 totals 16 residues. CDR1 is SEHNR and CDR2 is FQNEAQ in the germline V gene (reference sequence). Trimming removed 5 bases from V and 0 bases from J, with 14 bases in between. The full variable domain, rest sourced from reference TRBV7-9 and TRBJ1-3, is DTGVSQNPRHKITKRGQNVTFRCDPISEHNRLYWYRQTLGQGPEFLTYFQNEAQLEKSRLLSDRFSAERPKGSFSTLEIQRTEQGDSAMYLCASSPGQLYSGNTIYFGEGSWLTVV.

This chain connects TRBV30 to TRBJ2-3; maybe TRBD2 (5 bases). CDR1 is GTSNPN, CDR2 SVGIG, per germline (reference sequence). Trimming stripped 0 bases from V and 0 bases from J, with 16 bases between. CDR3 length: 17 residues. This chain's CDR3 is CAWSVSRIAPSTDTQYF. The CDR3 DNA follows: TGTGCCTGGAGTGTATCGAGAATAGCGCCTAGCACAGATACGCAGTATTTT. Using reference TRBV30 and TRBJ2-3 for the parts outside the CDR3, the full variable domain is SQTIHQWPATLVQPVGSPLSLECTVEGTSNPNLYWYRQAAGRGLQLLFYSVGIGQISSEVPQNLSASRPQDRQFILSSKKLLLSDSGFYLCAWSVSRIAPSTDTQYFGPGTRLTVL.

The gene calls are TRBV11-2 and TRBJ1-2, with 12 nucleotides matching TRBD1. This CDR3 is 15 amino acids long. Losses at the gene ends were 5 bases for V and 4 bases for J; bases not matched to a gene: 5. CDR1 and CDR2 (germline): SGHAT, FQNNGV. DNA of the CDR3: TGTGCCAGCAGCCGGGGACAGGGGGCTAGCTATGGCTACACCTTC. Its translation is CASSRGQGASYGYTF.

The chain links TRBV7-2 to TRBJ1-6, with D possibly matching TRBD1 (6 bases). V was cut by 8 bases and J by 5 bases, with 10 bases left in between. This CDR3 comprises 13 residues. Per germline, CDR1 SGHTA and CDR2 FQGNSA. CDR3: CASRDKNNSPLHF. The CDR3 nucleotides are TGTGCCAGCCGGGACAAAAATAATTCACCCCTCCACTTT.

The V and J genes are TRBV5-4 and TRBJ2-1, with 9 nucleotides matching TRBD1. The length of the CDR3 is 16 residues. Trimming removed 4 bases from V and 1 base from J; junction bases left unmatched: 6. Per the germline V gene, CDR1 is SGHNT and CDR2 is YYREEE (reference sequence). For the CDR3, the DNA is TGTGCCAGCAGCGCCGCCGGGACAGGGTCCTACAATGAGCAGTTCTTC. It yields the protein CASSAAGTGSYNEQFF.

The chain recombines TRBV11-2 with TRBJ1-1, with D possibly being TRBD1 (6 bases). This CDR3 comprises 13 residues. V was shortened by 4 bases and J by 4 bases, with 10 bases between the two germline ends. Germline V CDR1 and CDR2: SGHAT, FQNNGV. The DNA of the CDR3 is TGTGCCAGCAGCTCAGGGGTGAGCACTGAAGCTTTCTTT. This gives the protein CASSSGVSTEAFF.

For the CDR3, the DNA is TGCAGCGTTGTCGGCGGGTTTATAAACACTGAAGCTTTCTTT. It codes for CSVVGGFINTEAFF. This chain connects TRBV29-1 to TRBJ1-1; D remains ambiguous. Germline-derived CDR1 and CDR2 are SQVTM and ANQGSEA. The CDR3 is 14 amino acids. V was clipped by 4 bases and J by 2 bases, with 14 bases between them.

This chain connects TRBV7-9 to TRBJ2-1, with 10 nucleotides matching TRBD2. J gave up 6 bases and V 5 bases, and 10 bases lay outside the gene matches. The germline V gene encodes CDR1 SEHNR and CDR2 FQNEAQ (reference sequence). This CDR3 is built from 16 residues. The CDR3 nucleotides read TGTGCCAGCAGCGCTGCTAGCGGGAGCTGGGGCAATGAGCAGTTCTTC. Protein: CASSAASGSWGNEQFF.

This chain uses TRBV28 with TRBJ1-2, with TRBD1 matching 7 bases. V lost 6 bases, J lost 6 bases, and 19 bases stayed unmatched. The CDR3 totals 17 residues. Germline-derived CDR1 and CDR2 are MDHEN and SYDVKM. DNA for the CDR3: TGTGCCAGCAGCGCCTCTACACAGGGGCAAGGCTTCAATGGCTACACCTTC. As protein: CASSASTQGQGFNGYTF.

CDR3 in DNA: TGTGCCAGCAGTTATTTACGGGGTGGGAACACCGGGGAGCTGTTTTTT. Its translation is CASSYLRGGNTGELFF. The chain has TRBV6-5 and TRBJ2-2, with D possibly TRBD2 on 5 matching bases. With 3 bases removed from V and 1 base from J, the gap between germline ends came to 12 bases. This CDR3 spans 16 amino acids. Germline lookup yields CDR1 MNHEY and CDR2 SVGAGI.

The V gene is TRBV4-3, the J gene TRBJ2-4, with D perhaps TRBD1 (7 bases). The V and J ends lost 0 bases and 5 bases respectively, with 14 bases between them. The CDR3 has 16 amino acids. Looked up from germline, CDR1 is LGHNA and CDR2 is YSLEER. DNA for the CDR3: TGCGCCAGCAGCCAAGAGTGGGTCAGGGGGGAAAACATTCAGTACTTC. Residues: CASSQEWVRGENIQYF.